The 17 T cell receptor beta chains below all came from one sample that was sequenced in a study of T cells in Graves' hyperthyroidism and ophthalmopathy. RNA transcripts were the template for amplifying TCR beta CDR3 regions. The HTBI primer set drove a first-round RT-PCR of the TCR CDR3. TCRdb used MiXCR to reprocess the multiplex PCR reads, holding one entry per CDR3 protein. Here the sample spans 250,000 to 350,000 distinct CDR3 sequences, over 15% being singletons. The sample comprised blood. Source of these receptors: a woman in her sixties or seventies with Graves' ophthalmopathy.

This clonotype has a count of ten or more. The genes are TRBV6-2 or TRBV6-3 and TRBJ2-1, with TRBD2 identical over 9 bases. CDR1 is MNHEY, CDR2 SVGEGT, per germline. The length of the CDR3 is 22 residues. The V segment lost 2 bases and the J segment 0 bases; nucleotides outside the gene matches: 20. Written as DNA, the CDR3 is TGTGCCAGCAGTTACACGATCGGGTCCCGGAGCGGGGGGCAGAGCTCCTACAATGAGCAGTTCTTC. Its translation: CASSYTIGSRSGGQSSYNEQFF.

This clonotype has ten or more counts. This chain joins TRBV11-2 and TRBJ1-6; D gene uncertain. The V end lost 6 bases, the J end lost 8 bases, and 11 bases lay between the germline ends. This CDR3 is 13 amino acids long. Germline V gives CDR1 SGHAT, CDR2 FQNNGV. The CDR3 DNA reads TGTGCCAGCAGTCCTCTCATCGATTCACCCCTCCACTTT. Amino acids: CASSPLIDSPLHF.

This clonotype was found many times. This rearrangement joins TRBV7-2 to TRBJ1-1, with D perhaps matching TRBD1 (5 bases). CDR1 and CDR2 from the germline V gene are SGHTA and FQGNSA. V was cut by 6 bases and J by 5 bases, with 19 bases left in between. CDR3 size: 15 residues. CDR3 amino acids: CASRKYGGVGTEAFF. CDR3 nucleotides: TGTGCCAGCAGAAAATATGGGGGGGTAGGGACTGAAGCTTTCTTT.

Worth noting for this clonotype: A junction end diverges from the germline sequence, so it may reflect a read error. The rearrangement links TRBV11-2 to TRBJ2-1; tentatively, D is TRBD2 (6 bases). Germline CDR1 reads SGHAT; CDR2 reads FQNNGV. The CDR3 covers 12 residues. The CDR3 spells CASSLAPTGGIF. The DNA of the CDR3 is TGTGCCAGCAGCTTAGCCCCTACTGGGGGGATCTTC.

This clonotype was picked up many times. The chain employs TRBV7-8 and TRBJ1-2, with 10 positions matching TRBD1. The CDR3 runs 17 residues. The ends lost 6 bases at V and 1 base at J; junction bases unmatched: 11. The germline V gene has CDR1 SGHVS and CDR2 FQNEAQ. CDR3 DNA sequence: TGTGCCAGCAGATCAGGGACAGGGGCCACCAATAACTATGGCTACACCTTC. Protein: CASRSGTGATNNYGYTF. Full variable domain (rest looked up from reference TRBV7-8 and TRBJ1-2): GAGVSQSPRYKVAKRGQDVALRCDPISGHVSLFWYQQALGQGPEFLTYFQNEAQLDKSGLPSDRFFAERPEGSVSTLKIQRTQQEDSAVYLCASRSGTGATNNYGYTFGSGTRLTVV.

This clonotype has only a few counts. This chain connects TRBV29-1 to TRBJ2-3; 8 nucleotides align to TRBD2. Germline values: CDR1 SQVTM, CDR2 ANQGSEA. J gave up 1 base and V 1 base, and 4 bases lay outside the gene matches. This CDR3 is 15 amino acids long. The CDR3 nucleotides are TGCAGCGTTGAAGGGACTAGCCCCCGCACAGATACGCAGTATTTT. This translates into CSVEGTSPRTDTQYF.

V usage is TRBV7-8 and J usage is TRBJ1-6; D may be TRBD1 (5 bases). The CDR3 spans 12 residues. V was pared by 7 bases and J by 13 bases, with 14 bases between. CDR1 and CDR2 (germline): SGHVS, FQNEAQ. The CDR3 loop is CASTAGSGPLHF. The DNA for the CDR3 is TGTGCCAGCACCGCAGGGTCTGGGCCCCTCCACTTT.

The chain uses TRBV4-3 and TRBJ2-7; TRBD1 or TRBD2 may be the D gene (6 bases each). V lost 2 bases, J lost 3 bases, and 17 bases lay in between. CDR3 size: 16 residues. The germline V gene has CDR1 LGHNA and CDR2 YSLEER. The CDR3 bases are TGCGCCAGCAGCCAAAACAGTAGGAGGGGGAACTACGAGCAGTACTTC. Amino acids: CASSQNSRRGNYEQYF.

There are many counts of this clonotype. The V gene is TRBV5-1, the J gene TRBJ2-3; 11 bases are shared with TRBD2. CDR1 and CDR2 from the germline V gene are SGHRS and YFSETQ. This CDR3 has 17 residues. V shed 0 bases and J 2 bases; nucleotides not matched to a gene: 5. DNA of the CDR3: TGCGCCAGCAGCTTGGGACTAGCGGGGACAGCCACAGATACGCAGTATTTT. This gives the protein CASSLGLAGTATDTQYF.

This clonotype was recorded once. For the CDR3, the DNA is TGTGCCAGCAGCTCGCTAGTTAGCACAGATACGCAGTATTTT. It translates to CASSSLVSTDTQYF. The chain uses TRBV5-4 and TRBJ2-3; D unclear. Trimming removed 3 bases from V and 0 bases from J, with 8 bases in between. The germline CDR1 and CDR2 sequences are SGHNT and YYREEE (reference sequence). The CDR3 totals 14 residues.

This clonotype was found many times. The chain combines TRBV6-2 or TRBV6-3 with TRBJ1-1; a possible D gene is TRBD1 (6 bases). Germline values: CDR1 MNHEY, CDR2 SVGEGT. The ends were cut back, 6 bases at V and 3 bases at J, with 14 bases in the middle. The CDR3 loop spans 14 amino acids. DNA of the CDR3: TGTGCCAGCAGCTTACAGGGCAAACACACTGAAGCTTTCTTT. It is translated as CASSLQGKHTEAFF.

This clonotype has ten or more counts. The chain has TRBV20-1 and TRBJ1-5; 9 positions agree with TRBD1. CDR1 and CDR2 from the germline V gene are DFQATT and SNEGSKA (reference sequence). The CDR3 consists of 14 residues. Trimming at V came to 3 bases and at J to 4 bases, leaving 4 bases not matched to a gene. The CDR3 DNA reads TGCAGTGCTAGGGACAGGGGTGGGAATCAGCCCCAGCATTTT. It specifies CSARDRGGNQPQHF.

This chain joins TRBV11-2 and TRBJ2-2, with 7 positions matching TRBD1. The CDR3 is 15 amino acids. Trimming removed 6 bases from V and 3 bases from J; junction bases left unmatched: 7. CDR1 is SGHAT, CDR2 FQNNGV, per germline. The CDR3 loop is CASRRQGGDTGELFF. In DNA form, the CDR3 reads TGTGCCAGCAGACGACAGGGTGGGGACACCGGGGAGCTGTTTTTT.

The sample holds many counts of this clonotype. The rearrangement joins TRBV28 to TRBJ2-5, with 7 bases lining up with TRBD1. The CDR3 runs 16 residues. The V gene end was trimmed by 4 bases and the J gene end by 4 bases; junction bases not matched to a gene: 12. Germline V gives CDR1 MDHEN, CDR2 SYDVKM. The CDR3 region has the DNA TGTGCCAGCAGTTCGCTACAGGGGTCCCGGGGAGAGACCCAGTACTTC. Translated, it gives CASSSLQGSRGETQYF.

The rearrangement links TRBV12-5 to TRBJ2-2; either TRBD1 or TRBD2 may fit D (6 bases each). CDR1 and CDR2 (germline): LGHNT, FRNRAP. The CDR3 extends over 16 amino acids. V gave up 4 bases and J gave up 3 bases, with 15 bases separating them. CDR3 protein: CASGSGSGGYTGELFF. CDR3 bases: TGTGCTAGTGGTTCTGGGTCCGGGGGCTACACCGGGGAGCTGTTTTTT.

As to this clonotype: Given a much more abundant clone one base away, this may be a read error. For the CDR3, the DNA is TGTGCCAGCAACTTAGCGCCTGGGAGCACAGATACGCAGTATTTT. This gives the protein CASNLAPGSTDTQYF. The rearrangement uses TRBV7-2 and TRBJ2-3, with D tentatively TRBD2 (5 bases). This CDR3 is 15 amino acids long. CDR1 is SGHTA, CDR2 FQGNSA, per germline.

There are a few counts of this clonotype. The rearrangement links TRBV18 to TRBJ2-7; D is possibly TRBD1 (5 bases). CDR3 length: 14 amino acids. Trimming left V 5 bases short and J 2 bases short, with 13 bases between. Germline CDR1 and CDR2: KGHSH and LQKENI. The DNA for the CDR3 is TGTGCCAGCTCAACTGAACAGGACACCTACGAGCAGTACTTC. It yields the protein CASSTEQDTYEQYF.